One and the same sample provided the 27 T cell receptor beta chains below, sequenced in a study of T cell clonality in common variable immunodeficiency (dated by TCRdb to the mid-2010s). Receptors were amplified or captured by the immunoSEQ multiplex PCR assay. The source is immuneACCESS, and TCRdb retained only in-frame sequences with V and J called. Part of the clones is not carried over; for the studies checked, unresolved V genes explain less than half of this, and the remainder is unexplained. This sample includes 40,000 to 65,000 clones, and none of them was observed just once. Jointly, the top ten make up 3% to 3.5% of the sample. The material sequenced was peripheral blood mononuclear cells. These receptors were obtained from a person aged 18 to 69 in good health.

This clone was seen at least ten times. The CDR3 bases that were read are TGCGCCAGCAGCTTGGCCCTAGGGGGCCACAATGAG. This gives the protein CASSLALGGHNE. The complete CDR3 sequence is CASSLALGGHNEQFF. This rearrangement joins TRBV5-1 to TRBJ2-1, with 7 bases lining up with TRBD1. The CDR3 end lies 3 residues beyond the end of the read and is filled in from the germline J gene. The CDR3 extends over 15 amino acids. CDR1 is SGHRS and CDR2 is YFSETQ in the germline V gene. J gave up 5 bases and V 0 bases, and 5 bases lay outside the gene matches.

In its sample, this clone was seen many times. The observed sequence ends 3 residues before the CDR3 terminus, with the missing tail filled in from the germline J gene. This chain uses TRBV29-1 with TRBJ2-3; 12 nucleotides align to TRBD2. The CDR3 runs 14 residues. Germline V gene data show CDR1 as SQVTM and CDR2 as ANQGSEA. V dropped 5 bases and J dropped 4; count of bases not matched to a gene: 4. The sequenced CDR3 bases are TGCAGCGTTCTGACTAGCGGGAGCGCAGATACG. This gives the protein CSVLTSGSADT. The CDR3 as a whole reads CSVLTSGSADTQYF.

This clone was counted at least ten times. The DNA ends 3 residues before the CDR3 does, and the rest of the CDR3 is filled in from the germline J gene. This chain links TRBV29-1 with TRBJ2-3; TRBD2 matches 8 bases. J was trimmed by 0 bases and V by 6 bases; bases with no gene match: 5. The CDR3 loop spans 14 amino acids. Germline V gene data show CDR1 as SQVTM and CDR2 as ANQGSEA. Incomplete CDR3 DNA: TGCAGCGTGAGGCGGGAGGTAAGCACAGATACG. Amino acids: CSVRREVSTDT. In full, the CDR3 is CSVRREVSTDTQYF.

This clone was seen repeatedly, ten times or more. The read falls 3 residues short of the CDR3 end, and the missing part is taken from the germline J gene. The chain combines TRBV20-1 with TRBJ1-6, with a tentative D call TRBD1 (5 bases). Between the trimmed V and J ends, which lost 1 base and 7 bases, there was a span of 8 bases. Germline V gene data show CDR1 as DFQATT and CDR2 as SNEGSKA (reference sequence). This CDR3 is built from 13 residues. CDR3 loop: CSARGAGNSPLHF. The DNA read from the CDR3 is TGCAGTGCTAGAGGTGCAGGGAATTCACCC.

This clone appeared many times. With the read ending 3 residues before the CDR3 end, the germline J gene is used to fill in that end. J is TRBJ1-1 and V is TRBV19, with a tentative D call TRBD1 (5 bases). V was trimmed by 1 base and J by 5 bases, leaving 14 bases between them. CDR1 is LNHDA, CDR2 SQIVND, per germline (reference sequence). The CDR3 loop spans 15 amino acids. The DNA read from the CDR3 is TGTGCCAGTAGTATAGGTCCGGGGGAAATGACTGAA. Encoded protein: CASSIGPGEMTE. The complete CDR3 reads CASSIGPGEMTEAFF.

This clone was seen only a few times. The read terminates 3 residues ahead of where the CDR3 ends, so the germline J gene completes it. This chain joins TRBV5-1 and TRBJ2-1, with 11 bases fitting TRBD2. The length of the CDR3 is 16 residues. Germline CDR1 is SGHRS and CDR2 is YFSETQ. The V gene end was trimmed by 3 bases and the J gene end by 9 bases; junction bases not matched to a gene: 11. CDR3 bases read: TGCGCCAGCAGCTCCTTGCTAGCGGGGGGCCAAGGTGAG. Translating gives CASSSLLAGGQGE. The entire CDR3 sequence reads CASSSLLAGGQGEQFF. The full variable domain, in which reference TRBV5-1 and TRBJ2-1 provide the parts outside the CDR3, is KAGVTQTPRYLIKTRGQQVTLSCSPISGHRSVSWYQQTPGQGLQFLFEYFSETQRNKGNFPGRFSGRQFSNSRSEMNVSTLELGDSALYLCASSSLLAGGQGEQFFGPGTRLTVL.

This clone was detected ten times or more. The read ends 3 residues shy of where the CDR3 ends; the end is completed using the germline J gene. The chain combines TRBV5-1 with TRBJ2-3, with 10 bases matching TRBD1. V shed 3 bases, J shed 3 bases, and the junction held 7 bases outside the gene matches. The CDR3 totals 16 residues. CDR1 is SGHRS, CDR2 YFSETQ, per germline. This chain's CDR3 is CASSSGWDRGTDTQYF. Partial CDR3 DNA: TGCGCCAGCAGCTCGGGCTGGGACAGGGGTACAGATACG.

This clone appeared a few times. The sequence runs out 3 residues before the end of the CDR3; the remainder is reconstructed from the germline J gene. This sequence joins TRBV30 and TRBJ2-2; 9 bases align to TRBD2. Germline CDR1 reads GTSNPN; CDR2 reads SVGIG (reference sequence). The CDR3 is 17 residues long. The part of the CDR3 DNA that was read is TGTGCCTTCCGAGGGCGGGGGGGCGCCGCTGGGGCCAACGTG. Translating it yields CAFRGRGGAAGANV. The whole CDR3 is CAFRGRGGAAGANVLFF.

This clone has ten or more counts. With the read ending 3 residues before the CDR3 end, the germline J gene is used to fill in that end. This chain uses TRBV30 with TRBJ1-3, with unresolved D. CDR3 length: 15 residues. Germline assignment: CDR1 GTSNPN and CDR2 SVGIG (reference sequence). Trimming took off 0 bases at V and 0 bases at J, with 9 bases between the two ends. The CDR3 DNA, read in part, is TGTGCCTGGAGTGTAGGACTCAGCTCTGGAAACACC. This translates into CAWSVGLSSGNT. The entire CDR3 protein reads CAWSVGLSSGNTIYF. Supplemented by reference TRBV30 and TRBJ1-3, the full variable domain reads SQTIHQWPATLVQPVGSPLSLECTVEGTSNPNLYWYRQAAGRGLQLLFYSVGIGQISSEVPQNLSASRPQDRQFILSSKKLLLSDSGFYLCAWSVGLSSGNTIYFGEGSWLTVV.

As regards this clone: The read ends 3 residues early relative to the CDR3; the germline J gene fills the gap. The chain uses TRBV7-6 and TRBJ2-1, with D maybe TRBD2 (5 bases). CDR1 is SGHVS, CDR2 FNYEAQ, per germline. This CDR3 is built from 14 residues. V shed 1 base and J shed 4 bases, with 8 bases lying between them. The CDR3 spells CASSLGRLYNEQFF. Partial CDR3 DNA: TGTGCCAGCAGCTTAGGCCGACTATACAATGAG.

There are a few counts of this clone. The observed sequence ends 3 residues before the CDR3 terminus, with the missing tail filled in from the germline J gene. V gene TRBV19 combines with J gene TRBJ2-5; TRBD1 matches 11 bases. J was trimmed by 1 base and V by 4 bases; bases with no gene match: 8. The CDR3 is 17 residues long. CDR1 is LNHDA and CDR2 is SQIVND in the germline V gene (reference sequence). Here the CDR3 reads CASSTYSDRGPQETQYF. The sequenced CDR3 bases are TGTGCCAGTAGTACTTACTCGGACAGGGGGCCCCAAGAGACC. Combining the CDR3 with reference TRBV19 and TRBJ2-5 gives the whole variable domain DGGITQSPKYLFRKEGQNVTLSCEQNLNHDAMYWYRQDPGQGLRLIYYSQIVNDFQKGDIAEGYSVSREKKESFPLTVTSAQKNPTAFYLCASSTYSDRGPQETQYFGPGTRLLVL.

Ten or more counts support this clone. The CDR3 is cut off 3 residues early in the read; its end comes from the germline J gene. This chain links TRBV5-1 with TRBJ1-4; D unresolved. Trimming cost V 3 bases and J 7 bases, with 10 bases left between them. Germline values: CDR1 SGHRS, CDR2 YFSETQ. This CDR3 is built from 13 residues. The CDR3 here is CASSSSPGEKLFF. The part of the CDR3 DNA that was read is TGCGCCAGCAGCTCCTCACCAGGTGAAAAA.

The sample holds many counts of this clone. The read ends 3 residues before the CDR3 terminus; that terminus is restored from the germline J gene. The chain employs TRBV5-1 and TRBJ2-7; TRBD1 aligns across 7 bases. The CDR3 totals 14 residues. Trimming at V came to 0 bases and at J to 4 bases, leaving 4 bases not matched to a gene. CDR1 and CDR2 from the germline V gene are SGHRS and YFSETQ. The CDR3 bases that were read are TGCGCCAGCAGCTTGGTCGACAGGGAGTACGAG. As protein: CASSLVDREYE. The whole CDR3 protein reads CASSLVDREYEQYF.

This clone came up many times. The read finishes 3 residues shy of the CDR3 end, and the germline J gene is used to complete it. The rearrangement joins TRBV2 to TRBJ2-2; the D gene is possibly TRBD2 (5 bases). The CDR3 is 15 residues long. Germline CDR1 is SNHLY and CDR2 is FYNNEI. The V end was cut by 7 bases, the J end by 4 bases, with 16 bases between. Partial CDR3 DNA: TGTGCCAGCACCCCCGGACTCCGAGCCACCGGGGAG. It codes for CASTPGLRATGE. From start to end, the CDR3 is CASTPGLRATGELFF. Full variable domain (remainder filled in from reference TRBV2 and TRBJ2-2): EPEVTQTPSHQVTQMGQEVILRCVPISNHLYFYWYRQILGQKVEFLVSFYNNEISEKSEIFDDQFSVERPDGSNFTLKIRSTKLEDSAMYFCASTPGLRATGELFFGEGSRLTVL.

This clone was counted at least ten times. The read gets to within 3 residues of the CDR3 end, and the germline J gene fills in the rest. The rearrangement links TRBV20-1 to TRBJ2-2, with 8 bases matching TRBD2. CDR3 length equals 13 residues. V trimming: 6 bases; J trimming: 3 bases; junction bases outside the gene matches: 3. The germline V gene has CDR1 DFQATT and CDR2 SNEGSKA (reference sequence). The covered CDR3 bases are TGCAGTGCGACTAGCGCCGACACCGGGGAG. Protein: CSATSADTGE. The CDR3 in its entirety is CSATSADTGELFF.

There are many counts of this clone. The read ends 3 residues shy of where the CDR3 ends; the end is completed using the germline J gene. The rearrangement joins TRBV6-2 or TRBV6-3 to TRBJ2-3; 8 positions agree with TRBD2. Unmatched junction bases numbered 13, after V lost 6 bases and J lost 2 bases. The CDR3 extends over 17 amino acids. Germline CDR1 reads MNHEY; CDR2 reads SVGEGT. The CDR3 loop is CASSDTPSSGNTDTQYF. CDR3 DNA, as far as it was read: TGTGCCAGCAGCGATACCCCTAGTAGCGGGAACACAGATACG.

This clone was picked up many times. Read data end 3 residues before the CDR3 end; the end is taken from the germline J gene. The chain combines TRBV30 with TRBJ2-3; 9 bases are a match to TRBD2. Germline lookup yields CDR1 GTSNPN and CDR2 SVGIG (reference sequence). V shed 0 bases and J 1 base; nucleotides not matched to a gene: 5. This CDR3 spans 16 amino acids. The CDR3 bases that were read are TGTGCCTGGAGTGTAGGGACTAGCTCTGGCACAGATACG. Protein sequence: CAWSVGTSSGTDT. The whole CDR3 reads CAWSVGTSSGTDTQYF.

This clone has a count of ten or more. The read finishes 3 residues shy of the CDR3 end, and the germline J gene is used to complete it. The genes are TRBV7-6 and TRBJ2-3; 7 bases align to TRBD2. This CDR3 spans 14 amino acids. Germline lookup yields CDR1 SGHVS and CDR2 FNYEAQ. Germline trimming cut 4 bases from V and 1 base from J; bases unmatched to any gene: 2. The CDR3: CASSSTSGTDTQYF. The CDR3 DNA, read in part, is TGTGCCAGCAGCTCCACTAGCGGCACAGATACG.

This clone appeared many times. Read sequence stops 3 residues before the CDR3 end, and the germline J gene provides the missing end. This chain connects TRBV6-2 or TRBV6-3 to TRBJ1-1; maybe TRBD1 (5 bases). V lost 3 bases to trimming and J lost 0 bases, with 11 bases between them. In germline, CDR1 is MNHEY, CDR2 SVGEGT. The CDR3 consists of 15 residues. The CDR3 sequence is CASSYLGGVNTEAFF. The sequenced part of the CDR3 DNA is TGTGCCAGCAGTTATCTGGGGGGAGTGAACACTGAA.

This clone was counted only a few times. The CDR3 reads CASSRPGNFGYTF. The sequenced CDR3 bases are TGTGCCAGTAGCAGGCCAGGGAATTTTGGC. The rearrangement joins TRBV19 to TRBJ1-2; the D gene is possibly TRBD1 (5 bases). The read falls 3 residues short of the CDR3 end, and the missing part is taken from the germline J gene. The CDR3 consists of 13 residues. The germline V and J ends were trimmed by 6 bases and 7 bases, with 15 bases remaining between them. The germline V gene encodes CDR1 LNHDA and CDR2 SQIVND (reference sequence).

This clone was detected ten times or more. The CDR3 is cut off 3 residues early in the read; its end comes from the germline J gene. The chain recombines TRBV14 with TRBJ2-7, with D perhaps TRBD2 (6 bases). The V gene's germline CDR1 is SGHDN and CDR2 FVKESK. V lost 4 bases to trimming and J lost 3 bases, with 16 bases between them. This CDR3 has 15 residues. This CDR3 reads CASSLFRGGGYEQYF. CDR3 bases read: TGTGCCAGCAGCCTCTTTAGGGGAGGAGGCTACGAG.

A remark on this clone: The read stops 3 residues short of the end of the CDR3; the missing end is completed from the germline J gene. The V gene is TRBV13, the J gene TRBJ1-2; the D gene is possibly TRBD1 (6 bases). The CDR3 runs 12 residues. CDR1 is PRHDT and CDR2 is FYEKMQ in the germline V gene (reference sequence). Trimming removed 3 bases from V and 7 bases from J, with 9 bases in between. The sequenced part of the CDR3 DNA is TGTGCCAGCAGCTTGGGGGCAGGTGGC. Translating gives CASSLGAGG. The whole CDR3 sequence is CASSLGAGGYTF.

In this sample, this clone turned up many times. The read ends 3 residues early relative to the CDR3; the germline J gene fills the gap. The chain recombines TRBV6-1 with TRBJ1-3; the D is unclear. The CDR3 contains 14 residues. Germline V gene data show CDR1 as MNHNS and CDR2 as SASEGT. V lost 3 bases to trimming and J lost 2 bases, with 8 bases between them. The DNA read from the CDR3 is TGTGCCAGCAGTGACAGGCGAGCTGGAAACACC. As protein: CASSDRRAGNT. The full CDR3 reads CASSDRRAGNTIYF.

This clone came up many times. Sequencing ends 3 residues short of the CDR3 end; the germline J gene provides the rest. This sample includes further DNA sequences coding for the same CDR3. V gene TRBV19 combines with J gene TRBJ1-3; TRBD1 agrees at 8 bases. There are 17 residues in the CDR3. CDR1 is LNHDA, CDR2 SQIVND, per germline (reference sequence). With V trimmed by 7 bases and J by 0 bases, 11 bases remained unmatched. The CDR3 bases that were read are TGTGCCAGTACCGACCCGGGGACAGGCCTCTCTGGAAACACC. This translates into CASTDPGTGLSGNT. The complete CDR3 sequence is CASTDPGTGLSGNTIYF.

This clone came up a few times. The read finishes 3 residues shy of the CDR3 end, and the germline J gene is used to complete it. This chain joins TRBV6-1 and TRBJ2-2; TRBD1 aligns across 7 bases. CDR1 is MNHNS, CDR2 SASEGT, per germline. The CDR3 sequence is 14 residues long. CDR3 residues: CASSENRGSEKLFF. CDR3 DNA (partial): TGTGCCAGCAGTGAAAACAGGGGTAGTGAAAAG.

This clone was counted ten times or more. The CDR3 extends 3 residues past the end of the read, so its final part is completed from the germline J gene. This chain uses TRBV20-1 with TRBJ2-7, with D possibly matching TRBD1 (6 bases). Germline V CDR1 and CDR2: DFQATT, SNEGSKA (reference sequence). CDR3 length: 12 amino acids. The V end lost 5 bases, the J end lost 1 base, and 9 bases lay between the germline ends. The CDR3: CSAYGQSYEQYF. The CDR3 bases that were read are TGCAGTGCTTACGGACAGTCCTACGAG.

This clone has a handful of counts. The read ends 3 residues shy of where the CDR3 ends; the end is completed using the germline J gene. The chain has TRBV19 and TRBJ1-5; D is undetermined. CDR1 is LNHDA, CDR2 SQIVND, per germline (reference sequence). V lost 5 bases, J lost 2 bases, and 13 bases lay in between. The length of the CDR3 is 15 residues. The sequenced part of the CDR3 DNA is TGTGCCAGTAGTGTCAGGAGGGTTGGCAATCAGCCC. Its protein is CASSVRRVGNQP. In full, the CDR3 reads CASSVRRVGNQPQHF.